This TCR beta chain stems from a study of Ad26.COV2.S vaccination and SARS-CoV-2 variants. As for treatment: roughly 18 received Ad26.COV2.S at low or high dose, single or two shots; about 5 received placebo; per-sample allocation not given. The samples were gathered on day 63 after the first injection of vaccine or placebo. The ends lost 3 bases at V and 0 bases at J; junction bases unmatched: 4. The CDR3 runs to 16 residues. In germline, CDR1 is MNHNS, CDR2 SASEGT. The table came from immunoSEQ multiplex PCR; TCRdb's copy has only in-frame clones and leaves some out. The data hold roughly 400,000 clones, with 92% observed a single time.

This TCR came from a person between 18 and 65 years old who received the Ad26.COV2.S COVID-19 vaccine or a placebo. The chain joins TRBV6-1 to TRBJ2-3, with 9 bases matching TRBD2. The input for sequencing was peripheral blood, taken in a trial of Ad26.COV2.S vaccine versus placebo. CDR3 protein: CASSEVAGASTDTQYF. The CDR3 DNA reads TGTGCCAGCAGTGAGGTAGCGGGAGCTAGCACAGATACGCAGTATTTT.